The 12 T cell receptor beta chains listed next were all sequenced from one sample in a study of T-cell reconstitution after alpha-beta-depleted transplantation in children. The library targeted TCRbeta and was prepared with unique molecular identifiers. TCRdb independently ran MiXCR on the PCR reads; one entry per CDR3 protein. The table has 600,000 or so distinct CDR3 sequences, more than 20% seen once. Sequenced here: PBMCs, mostly from graft donor cells, sampled 360 days after TCRalphabeta/CD19-depleted stem cell transplant. All receptors derive from a boy less than two years old who had a stem cell transplant for acute myeloid leukemia, so the T cells may come from the graft donor.

The rearrangement joins TRBV15 to TRBJ2-1; 16 bases match TRBD2. The trim removed 1 base at V and 7 bases at J, leaving 4 bases unmatched. The CDR3 consists of 17 residues. Per the germline V gene, CDR1 is LNHNV and CDR2 is YYDKDF (reference sequence). The CDR3 is CATSRGGTSGGENEQFF. In nucleotides, the CDR3 is TGTGCCACCAGCAGAGGTGGGACTAGCGGGGGGGAGAATGAGCAGTTCTTC.

This chain uses TRBV6-5 with TRBJ1-1; D not certain. The CDR3 has 15 residues. Germline CDR1 reads MNHEY; CDR2 reads SVGAGI. V was trimmed by 5 bases and J by 1 base, leaving 14 bases between them. The CDR3: CASSLRGDGNTEAFF. The CDR3 nucleotides are TGTGCCAGCAGTCTACGGGGTGACGGGAACACTGAAGCTTTCTTT.

This chain uses TRBV24-1 with TRBJ2-1; D gene ambiguous. Trimming took 0 bases from V and 0 from J, leaving 8 bases between them. This CDR3 has 16 residues. The germline V gene has CDR1 KGHDR and CDR2 SFDVKD. The DNA for the CDR3 is TGTGCCACCAGTGATTTGCCTGTGAGCTCCTACAATGAGCAGTTCTTC. The encoded protein is CATSDLPVSSYNEQFF.

This chain joins TRBV20-1 and TRBJ1-4, with D maybe TRBD1 (5 bases). This CDR3 has 14 residues. Per germline, CDR1 DFQATT and CDR2 SNEGSKA (reference sequence). V shed 5 bases and J shed 7 bases, with 17 bases lying between them. The CDR3 reads CSAGKQVMGEKLFF. The DNA of the CDR3 is TGCAGTGCTGGAAAACAGGTCATGGGTGAAAAACTGTTTTTT.

This rearrangement joins TRBV27 to TRBJ2-6; possibly TRBD2 for D (5 bases). The CDR3 is 16 amino acids. Germline V gene lookup returns CDR1 MNHEY and CDR2 SMNVEV (reference sequence). V lost 3 bases, J lost 0 bases, and 9 bases lay in between. The CDR3 DNA reads TGTGCCAGCAGTTTCGGGGTTTCCTCTGGGGCCAACGTCCTGACTTTC. Its translation: CASSFGVSSGANVLTF.

This clonotype was detected ten times or more. The chain combines TRBV3-1 with TRBJ1-1; D may be TRBD1 (6 bases). Trimming removed 1 base at V and 0 bases at J, with 9 bases between. Per the germline V gene, CDR1 is LGHDT and CDR2 is YNNKEL (reference sequence). This CDR3 contains 15 residues. CDR3 in DNA: TGTGCCAGCAGCCAAGGTCCAGGGGTGAACACTGAAGCTTTCTTT. It specifies CASSQGPGVNTEAFF.

This clonotype was recorded many times. This chain links TRBV20-1 with TRBJ2-5, with a possible D match to TRBD2 (5 bases). The CDR3 has 13 amino acids. V lost 1 base and J 9 bases, leaving 15 bases between the germline ends. CDR1 is DFQATT, CDR2 SNEGSKA, per germline (reference sequence). CDR3 bases: TGCAGTGCTAGAGCGGTGGGTTCCGGGGCCCAGTACTTC. Translated: CSARAVGSGAQYF.

This chain joins TRBV20-1 and TRBJ2-5, with D unclear. The CDR3 runs 17 residues. The V gene lost 0 bases and the J gene lost 1 base, with 18 bases spanning the gap. CDR1 is DFQATT and CDR2 is SNEGSKA in the germline V gene (reference sequence). In DNA form, the CDR3 reads TGCAGTGCTAGAGATCAGTATTGGCGCAGGATCCAAGAGACCCAGTACTTC. This encodes CSARDQYWRRIQETQYF.

This clonotype was found many times. The J gene is TRBJ2-5, the V gene TRBV4-3, with D possibly called TRBD1 or TRBD2 (5 bases each). Germline-derived CDR1 and CDR2 are LGHNA and YSLEER. The CDR3 spans 15 residues. V was trimmed by 4 bases and J by 5 bases, leaving 17 bases between them. The CDR3: CASSPRTGPLETQYF. CDR3 bases: TGCGCCAGCAGCCCACGGACGGGGCCGTTGGAGACCCAGTACTTC.

This clonotype was counted ten times or more. The V and J genes are TRBV24-1 and TRBJ1-2; maybe TRBD1 (5 bases). V gave up 10 bases and J gave up 4 bases, with 12 bases separating them. This CDR3 has 12 residues. Germline V gene lookup returns CDR1 KGHDR and CDR2 SFDVKD. DNA of the CDR3: TGTGCCACAGCAGGGTCGGGCTATGGCTACACCTTC. This translates into CATAGSGYGYTF.

This clonotype has at least ten counts. The chain joins TRBV5-6 to TRBJ2-7; D perhaps matches TRBD1 (6 bases). CDR1 and CDR2 from the germline V gene are SGHDT and YYEEEE. Trimming cost V 0 bases and J 3 bases, with 22 bases left between them. CDR3 length equals 18 residues. The CDR3 spells CASSLVVGSDRPDYEQYF. The CDR3 DNA is TGTGCCAGCAGCTTGGTGGTCGGTAGCGACAGGCCTGACTACGAGCAGTACTTC.

This clonotype has at least ten counts. The chain has TRBV6-2 or TRBV6-3 and TRBJ2-1; D unclear. CDR3 length equals 11 residues. V lost 6 bases and J lost 6, with 6 bases in between. Germline V gene lookup returns CDR1 MNHEY and CDR2 SVGEGT. CDR3 loop: CASSPLNEQFF. The CDR3 nucleotides are TGTGCCAGCAGCCCTCTCAATGAGCAGTTCTTC.